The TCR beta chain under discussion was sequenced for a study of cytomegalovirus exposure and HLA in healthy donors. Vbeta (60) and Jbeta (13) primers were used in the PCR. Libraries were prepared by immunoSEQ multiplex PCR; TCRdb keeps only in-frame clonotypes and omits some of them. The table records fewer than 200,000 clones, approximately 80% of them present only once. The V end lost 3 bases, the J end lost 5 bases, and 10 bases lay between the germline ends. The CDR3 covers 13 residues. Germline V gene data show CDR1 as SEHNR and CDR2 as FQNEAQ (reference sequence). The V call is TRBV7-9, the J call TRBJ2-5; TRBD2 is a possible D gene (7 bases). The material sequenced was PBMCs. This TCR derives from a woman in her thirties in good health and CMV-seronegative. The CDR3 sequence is CASSLGGLETQYF. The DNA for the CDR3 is TGTGCCAGCAGCTTGGGGGGGCTGGAGACCCAGTACTTC. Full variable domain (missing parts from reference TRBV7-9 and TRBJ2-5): DTGVSQNPRHKITKRGQNVTFRCDPISEHNRLYWYRQTLGQGPEFLTYFQNEAQLEKSRLLSDRFSAERPKGSFSTLEIQRTEQGDSAMYLCASSLGGLETQYFGPGTRLLVL.